The entry below gives a single TCR beta chain sequence along with its context. Its antigen has not been determined. Per-base qualities were not stored, and no clone one base away is much larger. The entry originates in a study of T cell responses to AZD1222 COVID-19 vaccine (dated by TCRdb to the early 2020s). Broadly, across the study: A total of over 230 trial participants underwent TCR sequencing, of whom more than 200 had received two doses of AZD1222 and 26 had received two doses of the MenACWY control vaccine. Trial participants were enrolled by age into 18-55, 56-69 and 70-plus year subgroups, with approximately 160, 26 and 62 TCR-sequenced participants respectively. Overall study outcomes, separate from this receptor: Nearly half of unique spike-specific TCRs reportedly recognized epitopes outside regions mutated in the B.1.351 and B.1.1.7 variants. Most participants were white British and females outnumbered males, and the authors suggested that clonal diversity may have been underestimated. After two AZD1222 doses, both the breadth and the depth of spike-specific TCRs were significantly higher than at day 0 and than in MenACWY recipients. Conclusions about previously exposed vaccinees are limited, since just five to seven AZD1222 recipients were seropositive for SARS-CoV-2 at baseline. CD4 TCRs associated with the vaccine covered the entire spike protein, and the dominant responses were in regions 160-218 and 743-854. The 56-69-year group was small, and its depth increase did not reach significance, likely because of low power. Because no samples from the day 14 peak response were available, repertoires could be characterized only after the peak T cell response.

The sample's time point label, decoded: about 28 days (+/-7) after the second vaccine dose. Because spike-specific TCR depth and breadth did not differ between the two schedules, AZD1222 recipients who got a second dose at roughly 4 weeks were pooled with those who got a second dose at roughly 12 weeks. The vaccinee samples were drawn from two UK trials, COV001 and COV002, one of which was a single-blind randomized controlled phase 2/3 trial testing AZD1222 (ChAdOx1 nCoV-19) in healthy adults. Trial participant PBMC samples were collected at day 0 and day 28 after the second dose for TCRbeta chain sequencing. The CDR3 regions of human TCRbeta chains were analyzed by immunosequencing. The paper's processing steps were these. TCRs in the repertoires were matched against a reference library of SARS-CoV-2-specific TCRs that had been generated with the MIRA antigen-specificity platform. Breadth was defined as the fraction of unique TCRs that were SARS-CoV-2-associated, and depth was defined as the fraction of total T cells that were SARS-CoV-2-associated. Using the MIRA data, each spike-specific TCR was mapped to the spike region that the TCR reacts to and placed in a CD4 or CD8 class. Log10-transformed breadth and depth values were compared by one-way ANOVA with Sidak's multiple comparisons tests. The clones in this table, taken by TCRdb from immuneACCESS, are in-frame only. Not every clone is retained; where verified, under half of the shortfall comes from an unresolved V gene, and the cause of the rest is unknown. The DNA was the basis for D and trimming; V, J and clone size are from that table. A total of fewer than 150,000 clones appear in this sample, approximately 90% of them only once. The ten largest make up 3.1% of the sample.

V was cut back by 6 bases and J by 4 bases, leaving a gap of 4 bases between them. The germline V gene supplies CDR1 MDHEN and CDR2 SYDVKM. From cysteine to phenylalanine, the CDR3 is 11 amino acids long. Of the read, only the CDR3 DNA is kept; its 33 bases are in frame from base 1. This specimen consisted of peripheral blood, obtained 28 days after the second AZD1222 dose. The sequence was obtained from an adult who received the AZD1222 COVID-19 vaccine. The chain is encoded by TRBV28 joined to TRBJ1-3, with no confidently assigned D gene. The CDR3 here reads CASSLGNTIYF. The DNA sequence follows: TGTGCCAGCAGCTTGGGAAACACCATATATTTT. The entire variable domain, with the stretches around the CDR3 drawn from the reference TRBV28 and TRBJ1-3 proteins, is DVKVTQSSRYLVKRTGEKVFLECVQDMDHENMFWYRQDPGLGLRLIYFSYDVKMKEKGDIPEGYSVSREKKERFSLILESASTNQTSMYLCASSLGNTIYFGEGSWLTVV.